These T cell receptor beta chains were read from a single sample in a study of T cell responses to AZD1222 COVID-19 vaccine. The assay was immunoSEQ multiplex PCR, and TCRdb's table has in-frame clones only and misses some. This table holds some 130,000 clones, roughly 92% found once. Source: peripheral blood, taken on day 0 of AZD1222 vaccination. These receptors came from an adult in good health. Each CDR3 is given with its conserved first and last residue. D genes are given only for firm matches. Clone size is stated in some rows and not others, as once, few, many or a class when expanded.

v_gene	abundance	j_gene	d_gene	CDR3nt	CDR3aa
TRBV18	.	TRBJ1-6	.	TGTGCCAGCTCACCACAGAAGGTTTCTCCTCCACTGAGCTCCTATAATTCACCCCTCCACTTT	CASSPQKVSPPLSSYNSPLHF
TRBV5-4	.	TRBJ2-1	.	TGTGCCAGCAGCTTGAATCGGGTAGACTACAATGAGCAGTTCTTC	CASSLNRVDYNEQFF
TRBV12-3/TRBV12-4	.	TRBJ1-1	TRBD1	TGTGCCAGCAGCCCGAGGACAGGACCGATCCCCCGCTTT	CASSPRTGPIPRF
TRBV9	.	TRBJ2-2	TRBD2	TGTGCCAGCAGCCTTAGCGGGGGGGCTGTAACCGGGGAGCTGTTTTTT	CASSLSGGAVTGELFF
TRBV9	.	TRBJ1-6	TRBD1	TGTGCCAGCAGCTCAGGGGGAGGGGGCTACAATTCACCCCTCCACTTT	CASSSGGGGYNSPLHF
TRBV5-1	.	TRBJ1-6	.	TGCGCCAGCAGCTTGGATCCAGGAGATTCACCCCTCCACTTT	CASSLDPGDSPLHF
TRBV7-3	.	TRBJ1-5	TRBD1	TGTGCCAGCAGCTCCTGGGACAGCTCCAATCAGCCCCAGCATTTT	CASSSWDSSNQPQHF
TRBV6-5	once	TRBJ1-5	.	TGTGCCAGCAGTCCTAGAGCCCAGCGGGGTCAGCCCCAGCATTTT	CASSPRAQRGQPQHF
TRBV5-1	.	TRBJ2-2	TRBD2	TGCGCCAGCAGCTTGGGGGCTACCCCGGGACTAGGTACCGGGGAGCTGTTTTTT	CASSLGATPGLGTGELFF
TRBV6-5	.	TRBJ2-2	.	TGTGCCAGCAGCCAAATACCCGGGGAGCTGTTTTTT	CASSQIPGELFF
TRBV7-9	.	TRBJ1-1	TRBD1	TGTGCCAGCAGCGGTGACAGGGTGGCCACTGAAGCTTTCTTT	CASSGDRVATEAFF
TRBV30	.	TRBJ1-3	.	TGTGCCTGGAGTGTTAGGGGAGGGACTGGAAACACCATATATTTT	CAWSVRGGTGNTIYF
TRBV7-9	.	TRBJ1-3	TRBD1	TGTGCCAGCAGCGCCCGGACAGGGGGGATCTCTGGAAACACCATATATTTT	CASSARTGGISGNTIYF
TRBV27	.	TRBJ2-1	.	TGTGCCAGCAGGTCCAACAATGAGCAGTTCTTC	CASRSNNEQFF
TRBV19	.	TRBJ1-2	TRBD1	TGTGCCAGTACCAGGACAGGGGGCGGCTACACCTTC	CASTRTGGGYTF
TRBV6-5	.	TRBJ1-2	.	TGTGCCAGCAGTAAGGACCGAGGGGGGGGCTATGGCTACACCTTC	CASSKDRGGGYGYTF
TRBV19	.	TRBJ1-2	.	TGTGCCAGTAGTACCAGGGAGGGGAAGGTGGGAACCTTC	CASSTREGKVGTF
TRBV5-4	.	TRBJ2-3	.	TGTGCCAGCAGCTCCATACTGGATACGCAGTATTTT	CASSSILDTQYF
TRBV28	.	TRBJ1-5	.	TGTGCCAGCAGTTTGGGTCGGAATCAGCCCCAGCATTTT	CASSLGRNQPQHF
TRBV4-2	.	TRBJ2-6	.	TGTGCCAGCAGCCAAGATTCGGGAACTGGGGCCAACGTCCTGACTTTC	CASSQDSGTGANVLTF
TRBV7-9	.	TRBJ1-4	.	TGTGCCAGCAGCACGGTGGAAGGGGGGCGAGCTAATGAAAAACTGTTTTTT	CASSTVEGGRANEKLFF
TRBV7-9	.	TRBJ1-5	TRBD1	TGTGCCGGTCGAACCAGGGGGAAAGGGAATCAGCCCCAGCATTTT	CAGRTRGKGNQPQHF
TRBV10-3	.	TRBJ2-7	TRBD2	TGTGCCATCAGTATGACTAGCGGGGACCTACAGTACTTC	CAISMTSGDLQYF
TRBV7-8	.	TRBJ1-6	.	TGTGCCAGCAGCGTACTTAGTTCGGGTCTTAGCCTTCCCGGCAATAATTCACCCCTCCACTTT	CASSVLSSGLSLPGNNSPLHF